A selection of T cell receptor beta chains follows, all from one sample in a study of T cells in Graves' hyperthyroidism and ophthalmopathy. TCRdb recomputed calls from the multiplex PCR reads with MiXCR, one row per CDR3 protein. The table records 300,000 or so distinct CDR3 sequences, approximately 15% of them present only once. The source material was blood. The receptor source for this set is a man aged 25 to 45 with Graves' hyperthyroidism. CDR3s leave out the opening cysteine and the closing phenylalanine or tryptophan. Each record gives: V gene, clone size, CDR3 protein. Size is omitted from some rows. Given values are once, few, many or a class for expanded clones.

V: TRBV15; size: NA; CDR3: ATSGTANTGELF
V: TRBV4-2; size: NA; CDR3: ASSRRLGGGGYNEQF
V: TRBV5-1; size: few; CDR3: ATGGDSSEAF
V: TRBV12-3/TRBV12-4; size: many; CDR3: ASSPMGGMINTEAF
V: TRBV18; size: many; CDR3: ASSPSGSGNEQF
V: TRBV10-3; size: NA; CDR3: ATRRGGELF
V: TRBV30; size: many; CDR3: AWSVLGNYGYT
V: TRBV28; size: many; CDR3: ASSDRDRRQPQH
V: TRBV7-2; size: many; CDR3: ASSSRLARAETQY
V: TRBV9; size: many; CDR3: ASSVGPTGELF
V: TRBV6-1; size: many; CDR3: ASSGDREQY
V: TRBV27; size: NA; CDR3: ASSQGQGYPFSNYGYT
V: TRBV19; size: NA; CDR3: ASSIGRGRGYSNQPQH
V: TRBV6-1; size: few; CDR3: ASRRSPVQETQY
V: TRBV2; size: many; CDR3: ASSEGSQETQY
V: TRBV6-2/TRBV6-3; size: NA; CDR3: ASSYDQGRGYT
V: TRBV11-2; size: many; CDR3: ASSLNPTSGQETQY
V: TRBV5-1; size: few; CDR3: ASSWAPGSNQPQH
V: TRBV20-1; size: NA; CDR3: SARDYKGKRAKNIQY
V: TRBV7-9; size: many; CDR3: ASSLDLAGVPYNEQF
V: TRBV12-3/TRBV12-4; size: NA; CDR3: ASSLAGAGVPDTQY
V: TRBV5-1; size: NA; CDR3: ASSSMGLAGEETQY
V: TRBV7-2; size: many; CDR3: ASSLEQGETQY
V: TRBV7-9; size: NA; CDR3: ASSWLAGGGNEQF
V: TRBV6-1; size: few; CDR3: ASNSGNTIY
V: TRBV27; size: many; CDR3: ASRDWTEAGGYT
V: TRBV4-1; size: NA; CDR3: TSSQGNYVGSNTEAF